Listed below are T cell receptor beta chains from one sample, sequenced in a study of shared clonotypes between healthy human individuals. This table comes from immunoSEQ multiplex PCR, and its TCRdb copy is limited to in-frame clones, with some not included. This table has over a million clones, roughly 96% appearing once. The sequenced material came from naive CD4+ T cells sorted from blood. These receptor sequences come from a man aged 30 to 45 in good health. CDR3s include the opening cysteine and the closing phenylalanine or tryptophan. D genes are given only for firm matches. Clone size appears in some rows only: once, few, many, or a class for an expanded clone.

abundance	d_gene	v_gene	j_gene	CDR3aa	CDR3nt
-	-	TRBV13	TRBJ1-4	CASSSSNPGPEAYEKLFF	TGTGCCAGCAGCTCCTCGAATCCGGGACCCGAGGCCTATGAAAAACTGTTTTTT
-	TRBD1	TRBV19	TRBJ2-7	CASSWRTGQALFEQYF	TGTGCCAGTAGTTGGCGGACAGGACAGGCATTGTTCGAGCAGTACTTC
-	TRBD1	TRBV25-1	TRBJ2-7	CASSGTRDRAYEQYF	TGTGCCAGCAGTGGTACCCGGGACAGGGCGTACGAGCAGTACTTC
-	TRBD1	TRBV7-8	TRBJ2-7	CASSLGDRGSEQYF	TGTGCCAGCAGCTTGGGGGACAGGGGAAGCGAGCAGTACTTC
-	-	TRBV5-1	TRBJ1-4	CASRRPRVTNEKLFF	TGCGCCAGCCGCCGCCCCAGGGTCACTAATGAAAAACTGTTTTTT
-	-	TRBV7-9	TRBJ1-5	CATTSGRPERGNQPQHF	TGTGCCACCACGAGTGGACGTCCGGAACGCGGCAATCAGCCCCAGCATTTT
-	-	TRBV11-2	TRBJ2-5	CASSLTRNQETQYF	TGTGCCAGCAGCTTAACCCGCAACCAAGAGACCCAGTACTTC
few	-	TRBV7-9	TRBJ1-2	CASSYLKGGTNYGYTF	TGTGCCAGCAGCTACTTGAAGGGAGGGACTAACTATGGCTACACCTTC
-	-	TRBV15	TRBJ1-1	CATSRDRREVNTEAFF	TGTGCCACCAGCAGAGATCGTCGGGAGGTCAACACTGAAGCTTTCTTT
-	-	TRBV7-2	TRBJ2-3	CASSLGRTESTDTQYF	TGTGCCAGCAGCTTAGGTAGGACAGAGTCCACAGATACGCAGTATTTT
-	TRBD1	TRBV28	TRBJ1-2	CASSSTGIYGYTF	TGTGCCAGCAGCTCGACAGGGATCTATGGCTACACCTTC
-	-	TRBV5-1	TRBJ2-3	CASSLGLAATPADTQYF	TGCGCCAGCAGCTTGGGCCTAGCTGCAACCCCCGCAGATACGCAGTATTTT
-	-	TRBV18	TRBJ2-1	CASSPLPGSYNEQFF	TGTGCCAGCTCACCATTGCCAGGGTCCTACAATGAGCAGTTCTTC
-	TRBD2	TRBV5-1	TRBJ2-1	CASSSGGWSPGNEQFF	TGCGCCAGCAGCAGCGGGGGGTGGAGCCCTGGGAATGAGCAGTTCTTC
-	TRBD2	TRBV5-1	TRBJ2-3	CASSPGLAGKGTDTQYF	TGCGCCAGCAGCCCAGGGTTAGCGGGAAAGGGGACAGATACGCAGTATTTT
once	-	TRBV29-1	TRBJ2-3	CSVEGGSTDTQYF	TGCAGCGTTGAAGGCGGGAGCACAGATACGCAGTATTTT
-	-	TRBV28	TRBJ1-5	CASSLADTGFNQPQHF	TGTGCCAGCAGTTTAGCGGATACGGGATTCAATCAGCCCCAGCATTTT
-	-	TRBV5-4	TRBJ1-1	CASSLVHKSNTEAFF	TGTGCCAGCAGCTTGGTCCACAAATCTAACACTGAAGCTTTCTTT
-	TRBD2	TRBV6-4	TRBJ2-7	CASSDSTSGRAYEQYF	TGTGCCAGCAGTGACTCGACTAGCGGGAGGGCCTACGAGCAGTACTTC
-	TRBD1	TRBV7-2	TRBJ1-2	CASSPIGIYRGSGYTF	TGTGCCAGCAGCCCGATAGGGATATACAGGGGGTCTGGCTACACCTTC
-	TRBD1	TRBV7-2	TRBJ1-3	CASRSLRGPGNTIYF	TGTGCCAGCAGATCCCTTAGGGGGCCTGGAAACACCATATATTTT
-	-	TRBV5-1	TRBJ2-7	CASSLDSSFKGEQYF	TGCGCCAGCAGCCTAGATTCGAGTTTTAAGGGAGAGCAGTACTTC
-	TRBD2	TRBV30	TRBJ2-7	CAWSVGPSGRYEQYF	TGTGCCTGGAGTGTTGGTCCTAGCGGTCGGTACGAGCAGTACTTC
once	TRBD2	TRBV10-1	TRBJ2-1	CASSGTSGFPSSYNEQFF	TGCGCCAGCAGCGGGACTAGCGGGTTCCCGAGCTCCTACAATGAGCAGTTCTTC
-	TRBD1	TRBV6-1	TRBJ1-4	CATGTGLRMFF	TGTGCCACAGGGACAGGCCTAAGGATGTTTTTT
-	-	TRBV7-9	TRBJ2-3	CASSLGMGPGTDTQYF	TGTGCCAGCAGCTTAGGGATGGGGCCGGGCACAGATACGCAGTATTTT
-	TRBD1	TRBV5-4	TRBJ1-3	CASSTGQASGNTIYF	TGTGCCAGCAGCACTGGACAGGCCTCTGGAAACACCATATATTTT
-	-	TRBV9	TRBJ2-1	CASSVDFVGSYNEQFF	TGTGCCAGCAGCGTAGACTTTGTAGGAAGCTACAATGAGCAGTTCTTC
-	-	TRBV5-1	TRBJ2-1	CASSPAAGAGEQFF	TGCGCCAGCAGCCCGGCGGCGGGGGCGGGTGAGCAGTTCTTC
-	TRBD1	TRBV28	TRBJ1-5	CATLGQGLWGPQHF	TGTGCCACCCTCGGACAGGGCCTTTGGGGGCCCCAGCATTTT
-	TRBD2	TRBV28	TRBJ2-7	CASRATSVTYEQYF	TGTGCCAGCAGAGCAACTAGCGTAACCTACGAGCAGTACTTC
-	TRBD1	TRBV19	TRBJ1-1	CASSPRTGRETEAFF	TGTGCCAGTAGTCCAAGGACAGGGAGAGAGACTGAAGCTTTCTTT
-	TRBD2	TRBV6-4	TRBJ2-7	CASSSREGGEQYF	TGTGCCAGCTCTAGCCGGGAGGGTGGCGAGCAGTACTTC
-	-	TRBV21-1	TRBJ2-7	CASSRGQGLSYEQYF	TGTGCCAGCAGTCGAGGACAGGGGTTGTCCTACGAGCAGTACTTC
-	-	TRBV6-1	TRBJ1-4	CASGIVGTNEKLFF	TGTGCCAGCGGGATCGTCGGGACTAATGAAAAACTGTTTTTT
-	-	TRBV6-5	TRBJ2-6	CASSPRPSGANVLTF	TGTGCCAGCAGCCCCCGCCCCTCTGGGGCCAACGTCCTGACTTTC
-	-	TRBV10-3	TRBJ2-2	CAIGGGGSGELFF	TGTGCCATCGGCGGAGGGGGATCCGGGGAGCTGTTTTTT
-	-	TRBV7-6	TRBJ2-5	CASSLDRPDTQYF	TGTGCCAGCAGCCTGGACAGACCCGACACCCAGTACTTC
-	-	TRBV10-3	TRBJ1-5	CAISENIASPQHF	TGTGCCATCAGTGAGAATATAGCCTCTCCCCAGCATTTT
-	TRBD1	TRBV27	TRBJ2-5	CASSQYRGQETQYF	TGTGCCAGCAGTCAGTACAGGGGGCAAGAGACCCAGTACTTC
-	TRBD1	TRBV19	TRBJ1-5	CASSILGSWGTGDTLFNQPQHF	TGTGCCAGTAGTATACTTGGGTCTTGGGGGACAGGGGATACTCTCTTCAATCAGCCCCAGCATTTT
-	-	TRBV7-9	TRBJ2-1	CASSSSAGTVQFF	TGTGCCAGCAGCTCGAGCGCCGGGACGGTGCAGTTCTTC
-	-	TRBV7-5	TRBJ2-7	CVRSLAGSRREQYF	TGTGTCAGAAGCTTAGCCGGCTCACGGCGCGAGCAGTACTTC
once	-	TRBV7-2	TRBJ2-3	CASSPPGAAADTQYF	TGTGCCAGCAGCCCACCAGGGGCGGCCGCAGATACGCAGTATTTT
-	-	TRBV19	TRBJ2-7	CASSVGRGGSYEQYF	TGTGCCAGTAGTGTAGGTAGAGGCGGATCCTACGAGCAGTACTTC
-	-	TRBV7-9	TRBJ1-3	CASSPPGASSGNTIYF	TGTGCCAGCAGCCCACCCGGGGCAAGCTCTGGAAACACCATATATTTT
-	TRBD2	TRBV7-9	TRBJ2-7	CASGDTYEQYF	TGTGCTAGCGGGGATACCTACGAGCAGTACTTC
-	TRBD1	TRBV6-5	TRBJ2-3	CASSLRGQSGTDTQYF	TGTGCCAGCAGTTTAAGGGGGCAGTCTGGCACAGATACGCAGTATTTT
few	-	TRBV7-2	TRBJ2-7	CASSFTPGPRYEQYF	TGTGCCAGCAGCTTCACCCCAGGACCGAGGTACGAGCAGTACTTC
-	TRBD1	TRBV6-1	TRBJ2-1	CASSRDRGFYNEQFF	TGTGCCAGCAGTCGGGACAGGGGCTTCTACAATGAGCAGTTCTTC
-	TRBD2	TRBV9	TRBJ2-3	CASSVGGGVQDTQYF	TGTGCCAGCAGCGTTGGGGGAGGGGTTCAAGATACGCAGTATTTT
once	-	TRBV27	TRBJ1-1	CASSLFWGATGTEAFF	TGTGCCAGCAGTTTATTCTGGGGGGCCACGGGCACTGAAGCTTTCTTT